A single sample is the source of the 16 T cell receptor beta chains below, sequenced in a study of T cells in Graves' hyperthyroidism and ophthalmopathy. From RNA transcripts, TCR beta CDR3 regions were amplified. RT-PCR in the first round (using the HTBI primer set) targeted the TCR CDR3. Each CDR3 protein is one row after TCRdb ran MiXCR on the multiplex PCR reads. The table lists over 450,000 distinct CDR3 sequences, under 20% of them singletons, with 15% to 20% in the top ten. The specimen sequenced was blood. Source of these receptors: a woman aged 18-35 years with Graves' ophthalmopathy.

The gene calls are TRBV19 and TRBJ2-1; D might be TRBD2 (6 bases). The V and J ends lost 3 bases and 4 bases respectively, with 10 bases between them. Looked up from germline, CDR1 is LNHDA and CDR2 is SQIVND (reference sequence). This CDR3 contains 14 residues. CDR3 loop: CASSMGLFYNEQFF. The CDR3 nucleotides are TGTGCCAGTAGTATGGGACTGTTTTACAATGAGCAGTTCTTC.

In its sample, this clonotype was seen a few times. The CDR3: CATSQREEGTQYF. The CDR3, as DNA: TGTGCCACGTCTCAGCGGGAAGAGGGGACCCAGTACTTC. The V call is TRBV10-3, the J call TRBJ2-5; 7 nucleotides align to TRBD2. CDR3 length: 13 residues. Germline CDR1 ENHRY, CDR2 SYGVKD. V was pared by 10 bases and J by 7 bases, with 12 bases of the junction left unmatched.

This clonotype has ten or more counts. The V gene is TRBV18, the J gene TRBJ1-2; 7 positions match TRBD1. V was pared by 3 bases and J by 5 bases, with 3 bases of the junction left unmatched. This CDR3 has 13 residues. Germline assignment: CDR1 KGHSH and CDR2 LQKENI. The chain's CDR3 is CASSPQGGYGYTF. CDR3 bases: TGTGCCAGCTCACCTCAGGGGGGATATGGCTACACCTTC.

This clonotype was detected many times. CDR3 sequence: CASSLYSSGGRSSYNEQFF. The CDR3 region has the DNA TGTGCCAGCAGTTTATATAGTAGCGGGGGCCGTAGCTCCTACAATGAGCAGTTCTTC. The gene calls are TRBV27 and TRBJ2-1, with TRBD2 identical over 9 bases. Losses at the gene ends were 1 base for V and 0 bases for J; bases not matched to a gene: 10. Germline CDR1 and CDR2: MNHEY and SMNVEV (reference sequence). The CDR3 covers 19 residues.

This chain connects TRBV27 to TRBJ1-2, with TRBD1 matching over 7 bases. CDR3 length equals 15 residues. V gave up 3 bases and J gave up 6 bases; unmatched junction bases: 10. Germline CDR1 reads MNHEY; CDR2 reads SMNVEV (reference sequence). The CDR3 reads CASSFPMTGMDGYTF. CDR3 coding DNA: TGTGCCAGCAGTTTCCCGATGACAGGGATGGATGGCTACACCTTC.

The rearrangement links TRBV19 to TRBJ1-1; D gene ambiguous. Germline CDR1 reads LNHDA; CDR2 reads SQIVND (reference sequence). V dropped 3 bases and J dropped 1 base, with 9 bases sitting between them. The CDR3 consists of 14 residues. This chain's CDR3 is CASSILGENTEAFF. The CDR3 DNA follows: TGTGCCAGTAGTATCCTCGGGGAGAACACTGAAGCTTTCTTT.

This clonotype has a handful of counts. This chain links TRBV30 with TRBJ1-3; D gene uncertain. From germline, CDR1 is GTSNPN and CDR2 SVGIG (reference sequence). The germline V and J ends were trimmed by 3 bases and 0 bases, with 9 bases remaining between them. The CDR3 spans 14 residues. The CDR3 nucleotides are TGTGCCTGGAGAGGGCAGGCCTCTGGAAACACCATATATTTT. Its protein is CAWRGQASGNTIYF. The full variable domain, rest sourced from reference TRBV30 and TRBJ1-3, is SQTIHQWPATLVQPVGSPLSLECTVEGTSNPNLYWYRQAAGRGLQLLFYSVGIGQISSEVPQNLSASRPQDRQFILSSKKLLLSDSGFYLCAWRGQASGNTIYFGEGSWLTVV.

In this sample, this clonotype turned up many times. The chain uses TRBV18 and TRBJ2-5; 9 bases map to TRBD2. Per germline, CDR1 KGHSH and CDR2 LQKENI. The V segment lost 5 bases and the J segment 5 bases; nucleotides outside the gene matches: 6. This CDR3 is built from 14 residues. CDR3 loop: CASSKTSGAETQYF. As DNA, the CDR3 is TGTGCCAGCTCAAAGACTAGCGGAGCGGAGACCCAGTACTTC.

The gene calls are TRBV3-1 and TRBJ1-5; D unclear. V was trimmed by 0 bases and J by 0 bases, leaving 9 bases between them. Looked up from germline, CDR1 is LGHDT and CDR2 is YNNKEL (reference sequence). The CDR3 runs 16 residues. Written as DNA, the CDR3 is TGTGCCAGCAGCCAAGAGGCCGGGGTTAGCAATCAGCCCCAGCATTTT. Translation gives CASSQEAGVSNQPQHF.

This clonotype has ten or more counts. The chain employs TRBV28 and TRBJ2-5, with a weak D call TRBD1 (5 bases). This CDR3 is built from 15 residues. Germline-derived CDR1 and CDR2 are MDHEN and SYDVKM. Deletions cut 10 bases from V and 1 base from J, with 19 bases between. The CDR3 DNA sequence: TGTGCCACCAAAGAAAGGACATTAATCCAAGAGACCCAGTACTTC. Translating it yields CATKERTLIQETQYF.

This clonotype was observed at least ten times. This sequence joins TRBV6-1 and TRBJ2-7; the D gene could be TRBD1 or TRBD2 (5 bases each). Germline V gene lookup returns CDR1 MNHNS and CDR2 SASEGT. The CDR3 has 15 residues. V dropped 6 bases and J dropped 4 bases, with 19 bases sitting between them. CDR3 sequence reads: CASSRGELGIYEQYF. The CDR3 DNA is TGTGCCAGCAGCCGGGGCGAGTTAGGGATTTACGAGCAGTACTTC.

This clonotype appeared a few times. The chain combines TRBV29-1 with TRBJ2-1; TRBD1 matches at 9 bases. V lost 6 bases, J lost 8 bases, and 8 bases stayed unmatched. Looked up from germline, CDR1 is SQVTM and CDR2 is ANQGSEA. The CDR3 length is 13 residues. The CDR3 loop reads CSVGTGNKDEQFF. DNA for the CDR3: TGCAGCGTCGGGACAGGGAATAAGGATGAGCAGTTCTTC.

This clonotype was counted many times. This rearrangement joins TRBV3-1 to TRBJ1-1; no clear D gene. The V end was cut by 4 bases, the J end by 1 base, with 7 bases between. Germline V CDR1 and CDR2: LGHDT, YNNKEL (reference sequence). The CDR3 loop spans 13 amino acids. The CDR3 DNA reads TGTGCCAGCAGCCGCAATTGGAACACTGAAGCTTTCTTT. Residues: CASSRNWNTEAFF.

This clonotype showed up just a few times. The V and J genes are TRBV19 and TRBJ2-7; TRBD2 is a possible D gene (7 bases). This CDR3 is built from 15 residues. The V end was cut by 3 bases, the J end by 0 bases, with 12 bases between. Per the germline V gene, CDR1 is LNHDA and CDR2 is SQIVND (reference sequence). The CDR3: CASSIFGGRSYEQYF. The DNA of the CDR3 is TGTGCCAGTAGTATTTTCGGGGGGCGCTCCTACGAGCAGTACTTC.

The chain carries TRBV13 and TRBJ2-7; no firm D call. The V end was cut by 1 base, the J end by 6 bases, with 7 bases between. Germline V CDR1 and CDR2: PRHDT, FYEKMQ (reference sequence). The CDR3 extends over 12 amino acids. In DNA, the CDR3 is TGTGCCAGCAGCTTAGAGAAGACCGAGCAGTACTTC. Translation: CASSLEKTEQYF. Full variable domain (missing parts from reference TRBV13 and TRBJ2-7): AAGVIQSPRHLIKEKRETATLKCYPIPRHDTVYWYQQGPGQDPQFLISFYEKMQSDKGSIPDRFSAQQFSDYHSELNMSSLELGDSALYFCASSLEKTEQYFGPGTRLTVT.

This clonotype was found a few times. The chain recombines TRBV30 with TRBJ1-3; D call uncertain. V lost 4 bases and J lost 3, with 4 bases in between. The CDR3 totals 11 residues. The V gene's germline CDR1 is GTSNPN and CDR2 SVGIG (reference sequence). This CDR3 is CAWKLGNTIYF. The CDR3 DNA sequence: TGTGCCTGGAAACTTGGAAACACCATATATTTT.